A single sample is the source of the 8 T cell receptor beta chains below, sequenced in a study of T cells in women clearing cervical HPV infection. Using immunoSEQ multiplex PCR, the repertoire was profiled, and TCRdb retains in-frame clones only, with some absent. Its listing shows tens of thousands of clones. Sequenced material: blood buffy coat. These receptors came from a woman aged 18 to 75 with a cervical HPV16 infection that either progressed to CIN3+ or cleared (not recorded which).

Remarks on this clone: The read falls 3 residues short of the CDR3 end, and the missing part is taken from the germline J gene. The rearrangement links TRBV7-9 to TRBJ2-7; a possible D gene is TRBD2 (5 bases). The CDR3 length is 14 residues. V was clipped by 9 bases and J by 2 bases, with 17 bases between them. Germline values: CDR1 SEHNR, CDR2 FQNEAQ (reference sequence). CDR3 bases read: TGTGCCAGTACTCCGGGTCCTAGCCCCTACGAG. This codes for CASTPGPSPYE. The CDR3, in full, reads CASTPGPSPYEQYF.

This CDR3 reads CSARGLAGGLTKNIQYF. The covered CDR3 bases are TGCAGTGCTAGAGGGCTAGCGGGGGGGCTGACCAAAAACATT. V and J are TRBV20-1 and TRBJ2-4; 12 positions match TRBD2. The read ends 3 residues early relative to the CDR3; the germline J gene fills the gap. V trimming: 1 base; J trimming: 2 bases; junction bases outside the gene matches: 6. The CDR3 spans 17 residues. The germline CDR1 and CDR2 sequences are DFQATT and SNEGSKA (reference sequence).

Concerning this clone itself: The read ends 3 residues before the CDR3 terminus; that terminus is restored from the germline J gene. The chain links TRBV19 to TRBJ2-3; 9 bases map to TRBD2. CDR1 is LNHDA and CDR2 is SQIVND in the germline V gene (reference sequence). Unmatched junction bases numbered 4, after V lost 7 bases and J lost 2 bases. This CDR3 comprises 14 residues. The CDR3 DNA, read in part, is TGTGCCAGTAAGAGCGGGGGGAACACAGATACG. Translated: CASKSGGNTDT. The entire CDR3 protein reads CASKSGGNTDTQYF.

Details on this clone: The read stops 3 residues short of the end of the CDR3; the missing end is completed from the germline J gene. This chain links TRBV20-1 with TRBJ1-1; 9 nucleotides line up with TRBD1. The V segment lost 0 bases and the J segment 5 bases; nucleotides outside the gene matches: 7. Germline V lookup: CDR1 DFQATT, CDR2 SNEGSKA (reference sequence). The CDR3 covers 15 residues. CDR3 sequence: CSARDLDRGGTEAFF. The sequenced CDR3 bases are TGCAGTGCTAGAGATTTGGACAGGGGAGGGACTGAA.

As regards this clone: The observed sequence ends 3 residues before the CDR3 terminus, with the missing tail filled in from the germline J gene. The chain links TRBV11-2 to TRBJ2-7; weak D call: TRBD2 (7 bases). Trimming cost V 5 bases and J 6 bases, with 17 bases left between them. Germline-derived CDR1 and CDR2 are SGHAT and FQNNGV. There are 14 residues in the CDR3. This CDR3 is CASSPPLGGREQYF. Partial CDR3 DNA: TGTGCCAGCAGCCCCCCCTTGGGGGGGCGCGAG.

The DNA read from the CDR3 is TGCAGTGCTAGAGATCTAGGGGGAGCTGCACAGCCC. Residues: CSARDLGGAAQP. The whole CDR3 sequence reads CSARDLGGAAQPQHF. This rearrangement joins TRBV20-1 to TRBJ1-5, with D possibly TRBD1 on 6 matching bases. The read halts 3 residues ahead of the CDR3 end, with the missing end drawn from the germline J gene. Trimming left V 0 bases short and J 7 bases short, with 16 bases between. Germline loops: CDR1 DFQATT, CDR2 SNEGSKA (reference sequence). The CDR3 loop spans 15 amino acids.

To note about this clone: The CDR3 goes on 3 residues after the read ends, and that part is filled in from the germline J gene. V gene TRBV6-4 combines with J gene TRBJ2-2; D gene ambiguous. The CDR3 contains 15 residues. Germline CDR1 reads MRHNA; CDR2 reads SNTAGT. Trimming removed 3 bases from V and 2 bases from J, with 10 bases in between. CDR3 sequence: CASSEGHRNTGELFF. The part of the CDR3 DNA that was read is TGTGCCAGCAGTGAAGGGCACCGAAACACCGGGGAG.

Turning to this clone: From the germline J gene comes the end of the CDR3, since the read stops 3 residues before it. This rearrangement joins TRBV30 to TRBJ2-7, with D tentatively TRBD1 (6 bases). CDR1 is GTSNPN and CDR2 is SVGIG in the germline V gene (reference sequence). V was pared by 2 bases and J by 6 bases, with 11 bases between. This CDR3 comprises 12 residues. The DNA read from the CDR3 is TGTGCCTGGAGTTTCCAGGGGAGCGAG. Its translation: CAWSFQGSE. The full CDR3 protein reads CAWSFQGSEQYF.